The T cell receptor beta chain described here comes from a study of Ad26.COV2.S vaccination and SARS-CoV-2 variants (dated by TCRdb to about 2021). For the study in its entirety: Vaccine-arm donors were drawn from COV1001, a multicentre, randomized, double-blind, placebo-controlled phase I-IIa trial of Ad26.COV2.S in healthy adults. A total of 32 samples were included in the TCR-sequenced set, comprising about 20 Ad26.COV2.S vaccine recipients, 5 placebo recipients and 8 SARS-CoV-2 convalescent individuals. Throughout the experiments and outcome assessment, investigators stayed blinded to trial group allocation. Trial participants were randomized into five groups of five: low-dose or high-dose Ad26.COV2.S given once or twice, or placebo on both occasions. The specificity and breadth of SARS-CoV-2-reactive T cell receptors after Ad26.COV2.S vaccination were assessed by TCRbeta repertoire sequencing. Ad26.COV2.S was given intramuscularly at 5x10^10 or 1x10^11 viral particles, as a single shot or as two shots 56 days apart.

Cut back by 7 bases and 1 base, the V and J ends lie 13 bases apart. There are 14 amino acids in the CDR3, from cysteine to phenylalanine inclusive. The kept DNA is CDR3 alone, 42 bases in frame from the first base. CDR1 is given as ENHRY and CDR2 as SYGVKD, both from the germline V gene. Reading the label with the study, this specimen's treatment or condition is: about 20 received Ad26.COV2.S at low or high dose, single or two shots; about 5 received placebo; per-sample allocation not given. Repertoires of vaccine and placebo recipients were sequenced from samples taken on day 63 after the first injection. Cohort 1b enrolled fewer than 30 adults aged 18-55 years at a single site in Boston, USA, between 29 July and 7 August 2020. Ad26.COV2.S consisted of a replication-incompetent adenovirus type 26 vector by which a prefusion-stabilized SARS-CoV-2 spike protein from the original Wuhan strain was expressed.

The immunoSEQ Assay was used to sequence TCRbeta CDR3 regions. After extraction, genomic DNA underwent amplification by bias-controlled multiplex PCR, followed by high-throughput sequencing. The authors' pipeline ran thus. Collapsing and filtering of sequences were performed to quantify the absolute abundance of each unique TCRbeta CDR3 region. T cell fraction was estimated by normalizing TCRbeta template counts to usable DNA, which was measured by amplifying reference genes present in all nucleated cells. Repertoire TCRs were annotated as SARS-CoV-2-specific by exact matching of V gene, CDR3 amino acid sequence and J gene to a known reactive TCR set. The reference SARS-CoV-2 TCR set was obtained from MIRA and was filtered for enrichment in COVID-19-positive ImmuneCODE repertoires, whereby public or cross-reactive TCRs were removed. Drawing on the MIRA antigens, annotated TCRs were analysed further at the level of specific ORF or position within ORF. Breadth was defined as annotated unique rearrangements over total unique productive rearrangements; depth was the summed frequency of those rearrangements. Two-sided Wilcoxon rank-sum tests were used to compare TCR breadth between groups. TCRdb's version of the immuneACCESS table is confined to in-frame rearrangements and falls short of the full clone set. An unresolved V gene accounts for under half of the shortfall where checked; the remainder is of unknown origin. V and J calls plus clone size are reproduced from that table; the DNA served to infer D and trimming. For this sample there are roughly 500,000 clones; approximately 89% appear just once. Around 2.5% of the sample rests with the top ten.

What the work shows at the level of the full study, not this receptor alone: The study lacked the statistical power to compare responses across vaccine doses or regimens. Higher spike-specific TCR breadth was observed in Ad26.COV2.S recipients than in placebo recipients (P = 0.0014). After vaccination, spike-specific CD8+ and CD4+ T cell responses were reported to show substantial breadth. According to the authors, total T cell responses may have been underestimated by the TCR breadth and depth analyses. Non-spike TCR breadth was comparable between vaccine and placebo recipients, consistent with the vaccine containing only spike.

This clone is a singleton in its sample. No antigen is known for it. The sample holds no much larger clone one base away, and base qualities are not on file. The V and J segments used are TRBV10-3 and TRBJ1-1; the D gene lacks a confident call. This specimen consisted of peripheral blood, obtained in a trial of Ad26.COV2.S vaccine versus placebo. This clonotype was sampled from a person aged 18-65 years who received the Ad26.COV2.S COVID-19 vaccine or a placebo. The CDR3 sequence is CAIKVTGENTEAFF. The nucleotides read TGTGCCATCAAAGTTACGGGAGAGAACACTGAAGCTTTCTTT.